These T cell receptor beta chains were read from a single sample in a study of technical replicates of blood from several donors. The data were produced by immunoSEQ multiplex PCR, yet TCRdb's version contains in-frame clones alone and is incomplete. The profile shows tens of thousands of clones, about 98% of them singletons. The source material was T cells isolated from PBMCs. The receptors originated from a human donor in good health. Each CDR3 is given with its conserved first and last residue. Each record gives: V gene, D gene, J gene, CDR3 protein, CDR3 DNA. The D gene is left open where the match is weak.

V: TRBV11-1; D: TRBD2; J: TRBJ2-3; CDR3: CASTRMRWGGSTDTQYF; DNA: TGTGCCAGCACCAGGATGAGGTGGGGGGGAAGCACAGATACGCAGTATTTT
V: TRBV7-2; D: NA; J: TRBJ2-5; CDR3: CASSFSGRPSGETQYF; DNA: TGTGCCAGCAGCTTCAGTGGACGCCCGTCGGGGGAGACCCAGTACTTC
V: TRBV2; D: TRBD2; J: TRBJ2-1; CDR3: CASRETSGITYNEQFF; DNA: TGTGCCAGCAGAGAGACTAGCGGGATTACCTACAATGAGCAGTTCTTC
V: TRBV7-2; D: NA; J: TRBJ2-7; CDR3: CASSPLYRVSHEQYF; DNA: TGTGCCAGCAGCCCCCTGTACAGGGTAAGCCACGAGCAGTACTTC
V: TRBV10-3; D: NA; J: TRBJ1-6; CDR3: CVTTGSSSYNSPLHF; DNA: TGTGTTACGACTGGCAGCAGCTCCTATAATTCACCCCTCCACTTT
V: TRBV5-4; D: NA; J: TRBJ1-3; CDR3: CASSLRPSIEGFRDTIYF; DNA: TGTGCCAGCAGCTTGCGTCCGTCAATTGAGGGTTTTCGGGACACCATATATTTT
V: TRBV28; D: NA; J: TRBJ2-5; CDR3: CAARREGSQETQYF; DNA: TGTGCCGCCAGACGTGAGGGTTCCCAAGAGACCCAGTACTTC
V: TRBV19; D: NA; J: TRBJ2-2; CDR3: CASSNPGVGTGELFF; DNA: TGTGCCAGTAGTAATCCGGGAGTAGGTACCGGGGAGCTGTTTTTT
V: TRBV21-1; D: NA; J: TRBJ2-7; CDR3: CASSHEAQGCAYEQYF; DNA: TGTGCCAGCAGCCACGAAGCCCAGGGGTGCGCCTACGAGCAGTACTTC
V: TRBV7-9; D: TRBD1; J: TRBJ2-1; CDR3: CASSSPGQPNEQFF; DNA: TGTGCCAGCAGCTCACCGGGACAGCCCAATGAGCAGTTCTTC
V: TRBV18; D: TRBD2; J: TRBJ2-1; CDR3: CASSPPRGTGTSGSPYNEQFF; DNA: TGTGCCAGCTCACCACCCCGCGGGACCGGGACTAGCGGGAGTCCCTACAATGAGCAGTTCTTC
V: TRBV7-9; D: NA; J: TRBJ1-6; CDR3: CASRIEGTNSPLHF; DNA: TGTGCCAGCAGGATCGAGGGCACCAATTCACCCCTCCACTTT
V: TRBV7-6; D: TRBD2; J: TRBJ2-1; CDR3: CASSLARLAGYNEQFF; DNA: TGTGCCAGCAGCTTAGCGCGGCTAGCGGGCTATAATGAGCAGTTCTTC
V: TRBV10-1; D: TRBD2; J: TRBJ2-3; CDR3: CASSRLAGESDTQYF; DNA: TGCGCCAGCAGTAGACTAGCGGGAGAGTCAGATACGCAGTATTTT
V: TRBV7-9; D: TRBD2; J: TRBJ2-1; CDR3: CASSLALAGGFNEQFF; DNA: TGTGCCAGCAGCTTAGCGCTAGCGGGAGGGTTTAATGAGCAGTTCTTC
V: TRBV2; D: NA; J: TRBJ2-1; CDR3: CASSLRQGSYNEQFF; DNA: TGTGCCAGCAGTTTAAGGCAGGGAAGTTACAATGAGCAGTTCTTC
V: TRBV27; D: NA; J: TRBJ2-2; CDR3: CASSLLSTNTGELFF; DNA: TGTGCCAGCAGTTTATTATCTACGAACACCGGGGAGCTGTTTTTT